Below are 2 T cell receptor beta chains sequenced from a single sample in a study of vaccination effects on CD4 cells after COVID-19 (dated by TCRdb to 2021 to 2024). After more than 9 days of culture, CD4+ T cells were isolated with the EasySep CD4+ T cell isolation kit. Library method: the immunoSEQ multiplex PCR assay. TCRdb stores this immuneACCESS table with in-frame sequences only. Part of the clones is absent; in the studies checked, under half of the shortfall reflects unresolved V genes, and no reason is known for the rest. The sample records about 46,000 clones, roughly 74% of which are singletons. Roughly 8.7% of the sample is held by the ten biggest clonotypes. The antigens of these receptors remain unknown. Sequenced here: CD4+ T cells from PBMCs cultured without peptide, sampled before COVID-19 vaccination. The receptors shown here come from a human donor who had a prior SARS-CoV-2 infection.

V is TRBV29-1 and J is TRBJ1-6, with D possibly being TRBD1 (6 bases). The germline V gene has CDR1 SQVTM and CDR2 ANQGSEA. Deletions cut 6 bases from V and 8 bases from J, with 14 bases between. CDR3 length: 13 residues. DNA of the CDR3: TGCAGCGTAAGGACAGCCTGGGATTCACCCCTCCACTTT. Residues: CSVRTAWDSPLHF.

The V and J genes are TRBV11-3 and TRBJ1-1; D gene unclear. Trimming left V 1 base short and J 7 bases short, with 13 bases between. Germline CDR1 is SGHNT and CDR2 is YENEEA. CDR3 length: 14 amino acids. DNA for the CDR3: TGTGCCAGCAGCTTAGGATGTCCTCCCTTTGAAGCTTTCTTT. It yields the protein CASSLGCPPFEAFF.